The 25 T cell receptor beta chains given below trace back to one sample, sequenced in a study of blood T cell repertoires in COVID-19. Data came from immunoSEQ multiplex PCR; TCRdb stores just in-frame clones and leaves some out. The sample lists roughly 430,000 clones, approximately 86% occurring once. Sequences were obtained from PBMCs or T cells enriched from blood (not recorded which). These receptors all stem from a woman in her thirties or forties with acute COVID-19.

This clone was observed a few times. This chain connects TRBV4-2 to TRBJ1-5; TRBD1 is a possible D gene (5 bases). V lost 4 bases and J lost 7, with 20 bases in between. The CDR3 covers 16 residues. Germline V CDR1 and CDR2: LGHNA, YNFKEQ. The CDR3 DNA sequence: TGTGCCAGCAGCCTTAAAGGCGGGGAACGGGGCCAGCCCCAGCATTTT. Amino acid sequence: CASSLKGGERGQPQHF.

This chain joins TRBV7-9 and TRBJ1-3, with D hard to call. CDR3 size: 15 residues. V was pared by 6 bases and J by 0 bases, with 12 bases between. The V gene's germline CDR1 is SEHNR and CDR2 FQNEAQ (reference sequence). The CDR3 DNA reads as TGTGCCAGCAGTCCGACGGGAAGCTCTGGAAACACCATATATTTT. Residues: CASSPTGSSGNTIYF.

This clone was seen only once. The V call is TRBV5-4, the J call TRBJ2-2; 7 bases match TRBD1. V lost 4 bases to trimming and J lost 7 bases; unmatched junction nucleotides: 10. The V gene's germline CDR1 is SGHNT and CDR2 YYREEE (reference sequence). This CDR3 contains 15 residues. CDR3 in DNA: TGTGCCAGCAGCCCCCGACAGGGTATCATCGGGGAGCTGTTTTTT. This translates into CASSPRQGIIGELFF.

This clone was seen a few times. The junction departs from germline at one end; a sequencing error may be responsible. The chain recombines TRBV6-4 with TRBJ2-3, with D possibly matching TRBD1 (5 bases). CDR1 is MRHNA and CDR2 is SNTAGT in the germline V gene. The CDR3 totals 14 residues. The DNA of the CDR3 is TGTGCCAGCAGTGACTTTGGGCCTACAGGTACGCAGTATTTT. Translation gives CASSDFGPTGTQYF.

This clone occurred many times. The chain combines TRBV19 with TRBJ1-1; a weak D match, TRBD1 (6 bases). Germline V gene data show CDR1 as LNHDA and CDR2 as SQIVND (reference sequence). This CDR3 contains 14 residues. Trimming cost V 5 bases and J 5 bases, with 15 bases left between them. This CDR3 reads CASSAPRGGTEAFF. The CDR3, as DNA: TGTGCCAGTAGTGCCCCCAGGGGCGGGACTGAAGCTTTCTTT. Looking up the rest from reference TRBV19 and TRBJ1-1 gives the full variable domain: DGGITQSPKYLFRKEGQNVTLSCEQNLNHDAMYWYRQDPGQGLRLIYYSQIVNDFQKGDIAEGYSVSREKKESFPLTVTSAQKNPTAFYLCASSAPRGGTEAFFGQGTRLTVV.

The chain recombines TRBV3-1 (or the pseudogene TRBV3-2) with TRBJ2-1; 7 bases agree with TRBD1. The CDR3 contains 13 residues. J was trimmed by 9 bases and V by 6 bases; bases with no gene match: 8. Germline CDR1 and CDR2: LGHDT and YNNKEL (reference sequence). The CDR3 DNA reads TGTGCCAGCAGGTACCACAGGGGCGGTGAGCAGTTCTTC. It encodes CASRYHRGGEQFF.

V gene TRBV3-1 (or the pseudogene TRBV3-2) combines with J gene TRBJ1-1; no reliable D call. V was trimmed by 1 base and J by 0 bases, leaving 9 bases between them. The CDR3 has 15 amino acids. CDR1 is LGHDT, CDR2 YNNKEL, per germline (reference sequence). The CDR3 protein is CASSQGARVNTEAFF. The CDR3, as DNA: TGTGCCAGCAGCCAAGGAGCTAGAGTGAACACTGAAGCTTTCTTT.

The table lists this clone with a count of one. DNA of the CDR3: TGTGCCAGCCGAATCGCGGGTGCTCACACCGGGGAGCTGTTTTTT. It yields the protein CASRIAGAHTGELFF. The chain has TRBV7-9 and TRBJ2-2, with D maybe TRBD2 (5 bases). This CDR3 has 15 amino acids. V lost 8 bases and J 3 bases, leaving 16 bases between the germline ends. CDR1 is SEHNR and CDR2 is FQNEAQ in the germline V gene (reference sequence).

V and J are TRBV3-1 (or the pseudogene TRBV3-2) and TRBJ2-7; 8 nucleotides line up with TRBD2. The CDR3 is 15 amino acids. The J segment lost 4 bases and the V segment lost 4 bases, leaving 9 bases of the junction unmatched. Germline assignment: CDR1 LGHDT and CDR2 YNNKEL (reference sequence). CDR3 region: CASSPGGGDLYEQYF. For the CDR3, the DNA is TGTGCCAGCAGCCCGGGGGGGGGCGACCTGTACGAGCAGTACTTC.

The rearrangement joins TRBV5-5 to TRBJ2-5; D may be TRBD1 (5 bases). The germline V and J ends were trimmed by 0 bases and 4 bases, with 16 bases remaining between them. Germline assignment: CDR1 SGHKS and CDR2 YYEKEE (reference sequence). The CDR3 extends over 16 amino acids. CDR3 coding DNA: TGTGCCAGCAGCTTGGCCCGTGCAGGGAAAGGAGAGACCCAGTACTTC. It translates to CASSLARAGKGETQYF.

V and J are TRBV6-1 and TRBJ1-1; the match to TRBD1 covers 10 bases. V shed 5 bases, J shed 4 bases, and the junction held 7 bases outside the gene matches. This CDR3 is built from 15 residues. Germline V gene lookup returns CDR1 MNHNS and CDR2 SASEGT. The CDR3 DNA reads TGTGCCAGCAGTCCGACGACAGGGGGCGTCACTGAAGCTTTCTTT. As protein: CASSPTTGGVTEAFF.

The chain uses TRBV18 and TRBJ2-3, with 9 bases that match TRBD1. Germline V gives CDR1 KGHSH, CDR2 LQKENI. The CDR3 contains 15 residues. J lost 2 bases, V lost 3 bases, and 3 bases had no gene match. The CDR3 protein is CASSPGTGITDTQYF. The CDR3 bases are TGTGCCAGCTCACCTGGGACAGGGATCACAGATACGCAGTATTTT.

The chain recombines TRBV3-1 (or the pseudogene TRBV3-2) with TRBJ2-1, with a weak D call TRBD1 (5 bases). Germline-derived CDR1 and CDR2 are LGHDT and YNNKEL (reference sequence). This CDR3 comprises 14 residues. V was cut by 1 base and J by 5 bases, with 9 bases left in between. The chain's CDR3 is CASSQAGRDNEQFF. As DNA, the CDR3 is TGTGCCAGCAGCCAAGCGGGCAGGGACAATGAGCAGTTCTTC.

The chain is built from TRBV5-1 and TRBJ1-2; a possible D gene is TRBD1 (6 bases). Germline V gene lookup returns CDR1 SGHRS and CDR2 YFSETQ. V gave up 4 bases and J gave up 4 bases, with 17 bases separating them. This CDR3 contains 15 residues. The CDR3 spells CASSPVGGGGYGYTF. In nucleotides, the CDR3 is TGCGCCAGCAGCCCGGTCGGGGGGGGCGGCTATGGCTACACCTTC.

This rearrangement joins TRBV2 to TRBJ1-2; 9 bases are a match to TRBD1. The CDR3 sequence is 13 residues long. Germline-derived CDR1 and CDR2 are SNHLY and FYNNEI. The ends lost 6 bases at V and 6 bases at J; junction bases unmatched: 5. The CDR3 reads CASRGGQGNGYTF. Here the CDR3 DNA reads TGTGCCAGCAGGGGAGGACAGGGGAATGGCTACACCTTC.

The rearrangement joins TRBV29-1 to TRBJ2-7, with D maybe TRBD1 (6 bases). Per the germline V gene, CDR1 is SQVTM and CDR2 is ANQGSEA. The CDR3 is 11 residues long. The V gene lost 7 bases and the J gene lost 6 bases, with 13 bases spanning the gap. The CDR3 DNA follows: TGCAGCGCTTGGGGGCCAGGCGAGCAGTACTTC. This encodes CSAWGPGEQYF.

The chain combines TRBV27 with TRBJ2-5; 12 bases are shared with TRBD2. Germline CDR1 is MNHEY and CDR2 is SMNVEV (reference sequence). This CDR3 has 17 amino acids. The V segment lost 2 bases and the J segment 1 base; nucleotides outside the gene matches: 5. The CDR3 here is CASSLGRLAGAQETQYF. DNA for the CDR3: TGTGCCAGCAGTTTAGGTCGACTAGCGGGGGCCCAAGAGACCCAGTACTTC.

The genes are TRBV30 and TRBJ1-1; 9 nucleotides agree with TRBD1. Losses at the gene ends were 7 bases for V and 1 base for J; bases not matched to a gene: 10. The germline V gene encodes CDR1 GTSNPN and CDR2 SVGIG (reference sequence). CDR3 length: 15 amino acids. The CDR3 region is CALTTGGQSNTEAFF. Here the CDR3 DNA reads TGTGCCTTAACGACAGGGGGGCAATCGAACACTGAAGCTTTCTTT.

The chain joins TRBV6-5 to TRBJ1-2; D perhaps matches TRBD1 (6 bases). This CDR3 is built from 15 residues. Germline V gene data show CDR1 as MNHEY and CDR2 as SVGAGI. The V end lost 2 bases, the J end lost 7 bases, and 17 bases lay between the germline ends. The CDR3, as DNA: TGTGCCAGCAGTTACGGGGCAGGGGAGTCTCGTGGCTACACCTTC. This codes for CASSYGAGESRGYTF.

The V gene is TRBV24-1, the J gene TRBJ1-2; no clear D gene. CDR1 KGHDR and CDR2 SFDVKD come from the germline V gene. V was shortened by 6 bases and J by 1 base, with 8 bases between the two germline ends. The CDR3 has 13 amino acids. In DNA form, the CDR3 reads TGTGCCACCAGTTCTGACAATAACTATGGCTACACCTTC. As protein: CATSSDNNYGYTF.

The CDR3 sequence: CAISAGVGQFF. CDR3 in DNA: TGTGCCATCAGTGCAGGGGTAGGGCAGTTCTTC. The V call is TRBV10-3, the J call TRBJ2-1, with a tentative D call TRBD1 (6 bases). From germline, CDR1 is ENHRY and CDR2 SYGVKD. CDR3 size: 11 residues. V was pared by 4 bases and J by 12 bases, with 10 bases between.

The rearrangement links TRBV5-4 to TRBJ2-7, with D tentatively TRBD2 (5 bases). Germline V CDR1 and CDR2: SGHNT, YYREEE (reference sequence). Trimming pared 0 bases from V and 2 bases from J, leaving 12 bases between. The CDR3 length is 15 residues. The CDR3 nucleotides read TGTGCCAGCAGCTTGGGCAGTCCCGGGACCTACGAGCAGTACTTC. This encodes CASSLGSPGTYEQYF. Full variable domain (outside the CDR3, taken from reference TRBV5-4 and TRBJ2-7): ETGVTQSPTHLIKTRGQQVTLRCSSQSGHNTVSWYQQALGQGPQFIFQYYREEENGRGNFPPRFSGLQFPNYSSELNVNALELDDSALYLCASSLGSPGTYEQYFGPGTRLTVT.

V is TRBV5-6 and J is TRBJ2-1; 10 nucleotides line up with TRBD1. The CDR3 totals 15 residues. Germline values: CDR1 SGHDT, CDR2 YYEEEE. Trimming at V came to 4 bases and at J to 3 bases, leaving 4 bases not matched to a gene. CDR3 loop: CASSAGTGVYNEQFF. In nucleotides, the CDR3 is TGTGCCAGCAGCGCCGGGACAGGGGTCTACAATGAGCAGTTCTTC.

V is TRBV5-1 and J is TRBJ1-1, with a weak D call TRBD1 (6 bases). Trimming removed 4 bases from V and 0 bases from J, with 10 bases in between. This CDR3 is 14 amino acids long. Looked up from germline, CDR1 is SGHRS and CDR2 is YFSETQ. Written as DNA, the CDR3 is TGCGCCAGCAGCCGGACAGTAATGAACACTGAAGCTTTCTTT. As protein: CASSRTVMNTEAFF.

V is TRBV7-9 and J is TRBJ2-3; tentative D call: TRBD2 (6 bases). Trimming left V 0 bases short and J 1 base short, with 11 bases between. CDR1 is SEHNR and CDR2 is FQNEAQ in the germline V gene (reference sequence). This CDR3 is built from 16 residues. The CDR3 DNA reads TGTGCCAGCAGCTTAGCGGGGACGGGGGGCACAGATACGCAGTATTTT. This translates into CASSLAGTGGTDTQYF.